This T cell receptor (beta chain) was obtained from a study of vaccination and CD4 T cells after COVID-19. The Oncomine TCR Beta short-read assay was what sequenced the DNA obtained from cultured CD4+ T cells. CD4+ T cells were cultured, and genomic DNA was extracted from them. TCRdb ran MiXCR on the PCR reads and lists one entry per CDR3 protein. The sample records several thousand distinct CDR3 sequences, 25% to 35% being singletons. Findings of the study overall: Vaccine-specific clones in convalescent patients were spike mono-reactive in 304 of 307 cases.

This sample's treatment: approximately 10-day PBMC culture with coronavirus spike peptide pools or control peptides (ViraFEST assay). Gathered ahead of the COVID-19 pandemic (2011-2018) were the CD4+ T cells of the unexposed donor. Of note for this clonotype: Its antigen is not identified.

CDR3 length: 15 amino acids. V lost 3 bases and J 0 bases, leaving 12 bases between the germline ends. The germline V gene has CDR1 MGHDK and CDR2 SYGVNS. The receptor's source is a human donor in good health. The chain has TRBV25-1 and TRBJ2-7, with a possible D match to TRBD2 (5 bases). Sequences were obtained from CD4+ T cells from blood, cultured in vitro. The CDR3 nucleotides read TGTGCCAGCAGTGATTACGGGGTAAACTCCTACGAGCAGTACTTC. Its translation: CASSDYGVNSYEQYF.